The 31 T cell receptor beta chains given below trace back to one sample, sequenced in a study of ipilimumab plus nivolumab after autologous stem cell transplantation (dated by TCRdb to the early 2020s). The library was built by means of the immunoSEQ multiplex PCR assay. The table was pulled from immuneACCESS by TCRdb, which kept in-frame rearrangements only. Such tables lose some clones; where checked, under half of the loss comes from unresolved V genes, and the rest has no known cause. In this sample the table shows some 5,000 clones, roughly 79% of which occur a single time. 16% of the sample goes to the ten largest clones. The source material was PBMCs, sampled in a trial of ipilimumab plus nivolumab as post-transplant consolidation. The receptors originated from a male donor with multiple myeloma.

This chain links TRBV7-9 with TRBJ1-4; D remains ambiguous. The germline V and J ends were trimmed by 5 bases and 3 bases, with 7 bases remaining between them. CDR1 is SEHNR and CDR2 is FQNEAQ in the germline V gene (reference sequence). This CDR3 spans 13 amino acids. CDR3 loop: CASSLLPNEKLFF. CDR3 bases: TGTGCCAGCAGCCTACTTCCTAATGAAAAACTGTTTTTT.

This chain joins TRBV7-2 and TRBJ2-1; 11 nucleotides agree with TRBD2. The CDR3 loop spans 16 amino acids. The V segment lost 5 bases and the J segment 8 bases; nucleotides outside the gene matches: 11. Germline CDR1 is SGHTA and CDR2 is FQGNSA. In DNA, the CDR3 is TGTGCCAGCAGCAGGGGACTAGCGGTGGGAGTGGATGAGCAGTTCTTC. This sequence encodes CASSRGLAVGVDEQFF.

V usage is TRBV14 and J usage is TRBJ2-1; 9 bases are a match to TRBD1. From germline, CDR1 is SGHDN and CDR2 FVKESK. The CDR3 extends over 21 amino acids. V gave up 3 bases and J gave up 2 bases; unmatched junction bases: 20. CDR3 DNA sequence: TGTGCCAGCAGCCAGGGGATAATGGGACAGGGCAAAGTAGCGGCCTACAATGAGCAGTTCTTC. Its translation: CASSQGIMGQGKVAAYNEQFF.

The chain has TRBV11-3 and TRBJ1-2; 9 bases map to TRBD1. Germline V gene sequence: CDR1 SGHNT, CDR2 YENEEA. V was clipped by 5 bases and J by 7 bases; unmatched bases: 11. The CDR3 length is 15 residues. CDR3 amino acids: CASSPSGTGISGYTF. The CDR3 coding sequence is TGTGCCAGCAGCCCATCGGGGACAGGGATTAGTGGCTACACCTTC.

The chain combines TRBV6-1 with TRBJ1-2, with D uncertain. Germline CDR1 reads MNHNS; CDR2 reads SASEGT. The CDR3 has 15 residues. Trimming took 5 bases from V and 6 from J, leaving 19 bases between them. The chain's CDR3 is CASSRMGFGHNGYTF. In DNA form, the CDR3 reads TGTGCCAGCAGTAGGATGGGTTTTGGGCACAATGGCTACACCTTC.

This clone was seen only a few times. The V call is TRBV7-9, the J call TRBJ1-5; D is unclear. The CDR3 extends over 14 amino acids. The V gene's germline CDR1 is SEHNR and CDR2 FQNEAQ (reference sequence). The V end lost 5 bases, the J end lost 0 bases, and 8 bases lay between the germline ends. CDR3 nucleotide sequence: TGTGCCAGCAGCCCCGACGGTAGCAATCAGCCCCAGCATTTT. This gives the protein CASSPDGSNQPQHF.

The chain recombines TRBV28 with TRBJ2-5; D might be TRBD1 or TRBD2, each matching 5 bases. Germline V lookup: CDR1 MDHEN, CDR2 SYDVKM. The CDR3 totals 16 residues. Trimming left V 5 bases short and J 5 bases short, with 21 bases between. The CDR3 DNA follows: TGTGCCAGCAGTCCTCCGGGACCCCCAAACGGGGAGACCCAGTACTTC. It translates to CASSPPGPPNGETQYF.

This clone was recorded only once. This chain's CDR3 is CANQTLRESTDTQYF. The DNA of the CDR3 is TGCGCCAATCAGACACTCCGAGAAAGCACAGATACGCAGTATTTT. The V and J genes are TRBV10-1 and TRBJ2-3; D is undetermined. CDR3 length: 15 residues. Germline CDR1 and CDR2: WNHNN and SYGVQD (reference sequence). V dropped 10 bases and J dropped 0 bases, with 17 bases sitting between them.

The J gene is TRBJ1-3, the V gene TRBV6-1; D not certain. Between the trimmed V and J ends, which lost 0 bases and 0 bases, there was a span of 9 bases. The CDR3 consists of 16 residues. CDR1 is MNHNS, CDR2 SASEGT, per germline. CDR3 protein: CASSEAASVSGNTIYF. The DNA of the CDR3 is TGTGCCAGCAGTGAAGCGGCCAGCGTCTCTGGAAACACCATATATTTT.

Comments on this clone: The germline gene is not matched at one end of the junction; a read error may be the cause. This sequence joins TRBV5-3 and TRBJ1-4, with a weak D call TRBD1 (6 bases). Being an ORF, TRBV5-3 has a function that is uncertain. The CDR3 has 14 residues. DNA of the CDR3: TGTGCCAGCAGCTTGGACAGTTTTAATGAAAAACTGTTTTTT. Translated, it gives CASSLDSFNEKLFF.

DNA for the CDR3: TGTGCCAGCAGCTTCACAGGACAGGGGGCCTATACTGAAGCTTTCTTT. This sequence encodes CASSFTGQGAYTEAFF. The V call is TRBV7-2, the J call TRBJ1-1, with 11 positions matching TRBD1. Germline CDR1 reads SGHTA; CDR2 reads FQGNSA. Unmatched junction bases numbered 8, after V lost 3 bases and J lost 5 bases. There are 16 residues in the CDR3. Variable domain in full (rest from reference TRBV7-2 and TRBJ1-1): GAGVSQSPSNKVTEKGKDVELRCDPISGHTALYWYRQSLGQGLEFLIYFQGNSAPDKSGLPSDRFSAERTGGSVSTLTIQRTQQEDSAVYLCASSFTGQGAYTEAFFGQGTRLTVV.

In this sample, this clone turned up a few times. V usage is TRBV2 and J usage is TRBJ1-2; the match to TRBD1 covers 10 bases. V dropped 5 bases and J dropped 5; count of bases not matched to a gene: 11. In germline, CDR1 is SNHLY, CDR2 FYNNEI. The CDR3 length is 16 residues. CDR3 loop: CASSLPTGGAKYGYTF. CDR3 nucleotide sequence: TGTGCCAGCAGTTTACCGACAGGGGGCGCAAAATATGGCTACACCTTC.

The chain combines TRBV7-2 with TRBJ1-1; tentative D call: TRBD1 (6 bases). Germline CDR1 is SGHTA and CDR2 is FQGNSA. With 4 bases removed from V and 3 bases from J, the gap between germline ends came to 12 bases. This CDR3 has 14 amino acids. CDR3 in amino acids: CASSSGVVYTEAFF. The CDR3 coding sequence is TGTGCCAGCAGCTCAGGGGTAGTGTACACTGAAGCTTTCTTT.

This clone came up a few times. The rearrangement uses TRBV7-2 and TRBJ1-6; D might be TRBD1 (5 bases). Trimming pared 10 bases from V and 8 bases from J, leaving 15 bases between. This CDR3 is 13 amino acids long. Germline assignment: CDR1 SGHTA and CDR2 FQGNSA. The CDR3 DNA sequence: TGTGCCACGCGCCGGGACGGATATTCACCCCTCCACTTT. This gives the protein CATRRDGYSPLHF. The variable domain in full, completed from reference TRBV7-2 and TRBJ1-6, reads GAGVSQSPSNKVTEKGKDVELRCDPISGHTALYWYRQSLGQGLEFLIYFQGNSAPDKSGLPSDRFSAERTGGSVSTLTIQRTQQEDSAVYLCATRRDGYSPLHFGNGTRLTVT.

This clone was detected a few times. CDR3 nucleotides: TGTGCTAGTGGTTCCAGTTGGGAGCTGTTTTTT. This encodes CASGSSWELFF. The chain uses TRBV12-5 and TRBJ2-2, with D unresolved. Germline CDR1 and CDR2: LGHNT and FRNRAP. Trimming left V 4 bases short and J 9 bases short, with 6 bases between. The CDR3 is made up of 11 amino acids.

This chain joins TRBV5-1 and TRBJ1-2; D is uncertain. CDR3 size: 14 residues. The germline V gene encodes CDR1 SGHRS and CDR2 YFSETQ. V gave up 0 bases and J gave up 1 base, with 7 bases separating them. CDR3 DNA: TGCGCCAGCAGCTTGGACCCGATTAACTATGGCTACACCTTC. Amino acid sequence: CASSLDPINYGYTF.

The chain carries TRBV7-9 and TRBJ1-1; D unclear. Germline CDR1 and CDR2: SEHNR and FQNEAQ (reference sequence). The V end was cut by 5 bases, the J end by 3 bases, with 4 bases between. The CDR3 totals 11 residues. The chain's CDR3 is CASSDYTEAFF. The CDR3 DNA reads TGTGCCAGCAGCGACTACACTGAAGCTTTCTTT.

This sequence joins TRBV6-5 and TRBJ2-1; 13 bases agree with TRBD2. The CDR3 is made up of 14 amino acids. CDR1 MNHEY and CDR2 SVGAGI come from the germline V gene. The V and J ends lost 4 bases and 11 bases, in that order; junction bases with no gene match: 5. CDR3 in amino acids: CASSSPGLAGKQFF. The CDR3 region has the DNA TGTGCCAGCAGTTCACCGGGACTAGCGGGGAAGCAGTTCTTC.

This clone was detected a few times. This chain joins TRBV19 and TRBJ2-3, with TRBD2 identical over 14 bases. The CDR3 consists of 18 residues. With V trimmed by 4 bases and J by 0 bases, 6 bases remained unmatched. CDR1 is LNHDA, CDR2 SQIVND, per germline (reference sequence). As DNA, the CDR3 is TGTGCCAGTAGTAAGGGGACTAGCGGGGGTGCAAGCACAGATACGCAGTATTTT. Translated, it gives CASSKGTSGGASTDTQYF.

The rearrangement uses TRBV27 and TRBJ2-3; D might be TRBD1 or TRBD2, each matching 5 bases. The CDR3 totals 16 residues. V was pared by 5 bases and J by 3 bases, with 18 bases between. Looked up from germline, CDR1 is MNHEY and CDR2 is SMNVEV (reference sequence). The CDR3 is CASSRILGTPTDTQYF. CDR3 nucleotide sequence: TGTGCCAGCAGTCGGATCTTGGGGACCCCTACAGATACGCAGTATTTT.

This chain joins TRBV5-4 and TRBJ2-7, with 7 bases fitting TRBD1. The CDR3 runs to 14 residues. J lost 6 bases, V lost 4 bases, and 10 bases had no gene match. Germline loops: CDR1 SGHNT, CDR2 YYREEE (reference sequence). CDR3 residues: CASSLGQSPGEQYF. Written as DNA, the CDR3 is TGTGCCAGCAGCCTGGGACAGTCCCCCGGCGAGCAGTACTTC.

The chain employs TRBV2 and TRBJ2-4; 7 bases agree with TRBD2. The trim removed 11 bases at V and 11 bases at J, leaving 15 bases unmatched. Germline V gene sequence: CDR1 SNHLY, CDR2 FYNNEI. This CDR3 has 13 amino acids. The DNA for the CDR3 is TGTGCCTCCCGGGGGGACGCCCCCCACTTTCAGTACTTC. Protein sequence: CASRGDAPHFQYF.

This clone was found a few times. The chain joins TRBV12-5 to TRBJ1-1; D not resolved. Germline values: CDR1 LGHNT, CDR2 FRNRAP. The V gene lost 0 bases and the J gene lost 8 bases, with 13 bases spanning the gap. The CDR3 is 14 amino acids. The CDR3 coding sequence is TGTGCTAGTGGTTTGGTACAATCGGGGAGGGAAGCTTTCTTT. Residues: CASGLVQSGREAFF.

The V gene is TRBV5-1, the J gene TRBJ2-5; D perhaps matches TRBD2 (5 bases). The V end was cut by 0 bases, the J end by 2 bases, with 17 bases between. This CDR3 is 17 amino acids long. Germline lookup yields CDR1 SGHRS and CDR2 YFSETQ. CDR3 nucleotide sequence: TGCGCCAGCAGCTTGGAAGGGCGGCGGAGGTGGCAAGAGACCCAGTACTTC. Translation: CASSLEGRRRWQETQYF.

The V and J genes are TRBV4-3 and TRBJ2-5, with 8 bases lining up with TRBD2. The CDR3 length is 15 residues. V lost 0 bases to trimming and J lost 10 bases; unmatched junction nucleotides: 10. The germline gives CDR1 LGHNA, CDR2 YSLEER. DNA for the CDR3: TGCGCCAGCAGCCAAGATGGGGAGCGGGGGAGGGACCAGTACTTC. It specifies CASSQDGERGRDQYF.

This clone has only a few counts. Distinct nucleotide sequences in the sample also encode this CDR3. The chain uses TRBV6-6 and TRBJ2-5; TRBD1 might be the D (5 bases). V was shortened by 4 bases and J by 4 bases, with 19 bases between the two germline ends. CDR1 MNHNY and CDR2 SVGAGI come from the germline V gene (reference sequence). The CDR3 runs to 16 residues. CDR3 in DNA: TGTGCCAGCAGTTGGGGCGACCCAACTATGGGAGAGACCCAGTACTTC. Protein: CASSWGDPTMGETQYF.

This clone was picked up a small number of times. The V gene is TRBV4-2, the J gene TRBJ1-4, with D perhaps TRBD1 (5 bases). Germline V gene sequence: CDR1 LGHNA, CDR2 YNFKEQ. V lost 4 bases to trimming and J lost 8 bases, with 17 bases between them. The CDR3 sequence is 15 residues long. The CDR3 DNA reads as TGTGCCAGCAGCCGTGAAGACGGGGCAGACGAAAAACTGTTTTTT. Protein product: CASSREDGADEKLFF.

Relative to its sample, this clone is medium-sized. This chain connects TRBV9 to TRBJ2-2; D perhaps matches TRBD2 (6 bases). Germline CDR1 SGDLS, CDR2 YYNGEE. The CDR3 is made up of 14 amino acids. Trimming pared 4 bases from V and 6 bases from J, leaving 13 bases between. The CDR3 sequence: CASSPGVSPGELFF. The CDR3 nucleotides are TGTGCCAGCAGCCCGGGGGTTTCTCCCGGGGAGCTGTTTTTT. The variable domain in full, completed from reference TRBV9 and TRBJ2-2, reads DSGVTQTPKHLITATGQRVTLRCSPRSGDLSVYWYQQSLDQGLQFLIQYYNGEERAKGNILERFSAQQFPDLHSELNLSSLELGDSALYFCASSPGVSPGELFFGEGSRLTVL.

The rearrangement joins TRBV11-2 to TRBJ1-6; possibly TRBD1 for D (5 bases). Germline CDR1 and CDR2: SGHAT and FQNNGV. V was cut by 4 bases and J by 10 bases, with 20 bases left in between. The CDR3 runs to 16 residues. In DNA form, the CDR3 reads TGTGCCAGCAGCTCTCGGCCGGGCAGGGCAGTCTCACCCCTCCACTTT. Translation: CASSSRPGRAVSPLHF.

The chain couples TRBV5-4 to TRBJ2-7; 9 nucleotides line up with TRBD1. The CDR3 length is 14 residues. The germline V gene encodes CDR1 SGHNT and CDR2 YYREEE (reference sequence). J was trimmed by 3 bases and V by 3 bases; bases with no gene match: 4. Here the CDR3 DNA reads TGTGCCAGCAGCTACGCGGGACAGGGCTACGAGCAGTACTTC. This codes for CASSYAGQGYEQYF. The full variable domain, with the rest looked up from reference TRBV5-4 and TRBJ2-7, is ETGVTQSPTHLIKTRGQQVTLRCSSQSGHNTVSWYQQALGQGPQFIFQYYREEENGRGNFPPRFSGLQFPNYSSELNVNALELDDSALYLCASSYAGQGYEQYFGPGTRLTVT.

The chain couples TRBV2 to TRBJ2-7; D ambiguous. The CDR3 spans 13 residues. V lost 4 bases and J lost 1, with 8 bases in between. Germline CDR1 SNHLY, CDR2 FYNNEI. CDR3 sequence: CASSVSGSYEQYF. The DNA for the CDR3 is TGTGCCAGCAGTGTGAGTGGGTCCTACGAGCAGTACTTC.